This entry features one T cell receptor (beta chain) sequence. The data stem from a study of T cell changes during pregnancy in multiple sclerosis. Libraries were prepared by immunoSEQ multiplex PCR; TCRdb keeps only in-frame clonotypes and omits some of them. The sample carries around 50,000 clones, 92% recorded once. The input for sequencing was CD4+ T cells from peripheral blood mononuclear cells, taken after pregnancy. This clonotype originated in a female donor in good health, enrolled as a control in a pregnancy study.

CDR3 sequence: CASSRLVGGMNTEAFF. The CDR3 coding sequence is TGTGCCAGCAGCCGTTTAGTAGGGGGCATGAACACTGAAGCTTTCTTT. The V call is TRBV14, the J call TRBJ1-1; 7 bases fit TRBD1. The CDR3 spans 16 residues. The germline V gene has CDR1 SGHDN and CDR2 FVKESK. J gave up 0 bases and V 4 bases, and 8 bases lay outside the gene matches. The variable domain in full, completed from reference TRBV14 and TRBJ1-1, reads EAGVTQFPSHSVIEKGQTVTLRCDPISGHDNLYWYRRVMGKEIKFLLHFVKESKQDESGMPNNRFLAERTGGTYSTLKVQPAELEDSGVYFCASSRLVGGMNTEAFFGQGTRLTVV.